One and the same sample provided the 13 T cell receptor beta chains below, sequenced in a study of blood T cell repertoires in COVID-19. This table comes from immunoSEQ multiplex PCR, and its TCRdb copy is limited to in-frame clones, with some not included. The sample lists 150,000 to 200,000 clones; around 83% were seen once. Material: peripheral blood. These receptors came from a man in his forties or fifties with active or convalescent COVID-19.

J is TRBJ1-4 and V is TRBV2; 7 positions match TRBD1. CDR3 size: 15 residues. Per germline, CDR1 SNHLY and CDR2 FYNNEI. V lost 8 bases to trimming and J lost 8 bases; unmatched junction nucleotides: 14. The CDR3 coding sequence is TGTGCCAGCGCCCGGGACAGCCAGAGGAGGGAAAAACTGTTTTTT. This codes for CASARDSQRREKLFF.

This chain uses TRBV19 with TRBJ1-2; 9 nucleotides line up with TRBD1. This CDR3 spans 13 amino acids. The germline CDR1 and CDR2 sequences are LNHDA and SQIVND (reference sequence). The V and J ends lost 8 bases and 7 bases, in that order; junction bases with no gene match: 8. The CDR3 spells CASPRDREPGYTF. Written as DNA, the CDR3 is TGTGCCAGTCCCCGGGACAGGGAGCCTGGCTACACCTTC. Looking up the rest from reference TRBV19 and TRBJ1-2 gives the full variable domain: DGGITQSPKYLFRKEGQNVTLSCEQNLNHDAMYWYRQDPGQGLRLIYYSQIVNDFQKGDIAEGYSVSREKKESFPLTVTSAQKNPTAFYLCASPRDREPGYTFGSGTRLTVV.

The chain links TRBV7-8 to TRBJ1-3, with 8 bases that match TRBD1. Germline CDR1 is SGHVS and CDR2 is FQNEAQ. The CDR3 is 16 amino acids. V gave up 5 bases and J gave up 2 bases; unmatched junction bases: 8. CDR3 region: CASSKDRGMTGNTIYF. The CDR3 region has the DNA TGTGCCAGCAGCAAAGACAGGGGAATGACTGGAAACACCATATATTTT.

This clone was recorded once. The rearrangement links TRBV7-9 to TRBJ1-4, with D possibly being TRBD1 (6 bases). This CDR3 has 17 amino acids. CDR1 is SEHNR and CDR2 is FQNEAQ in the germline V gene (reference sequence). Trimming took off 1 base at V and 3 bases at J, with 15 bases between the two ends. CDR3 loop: CASSLVIMGQANEKLFF. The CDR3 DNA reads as TGTGCCAGCAGCTTAGTTATTATGGGACAAGCTAATGAAAAACTGTTTTTT. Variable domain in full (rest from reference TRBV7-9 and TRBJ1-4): DTGVSQNPRHKITKRGQNVTFRCDPISEHNRLYWYRQTLGQGPEFLTYFQNEAQLEKSRLLSDRFSAERPKGSFSTLEIQRTEQGDSAMYLCASSLVIMGQANEKLFFGSGTQLSVL.

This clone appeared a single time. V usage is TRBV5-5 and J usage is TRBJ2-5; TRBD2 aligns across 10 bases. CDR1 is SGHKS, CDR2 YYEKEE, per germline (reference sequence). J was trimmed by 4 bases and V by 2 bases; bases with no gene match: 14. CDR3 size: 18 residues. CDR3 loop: CASSFLPPIAGGAETQYF. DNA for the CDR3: TGTGCCAGCAGCTTTCTCCCCCCGATAGCGGGAGGAGCAGAGACCCAGTACTTC.

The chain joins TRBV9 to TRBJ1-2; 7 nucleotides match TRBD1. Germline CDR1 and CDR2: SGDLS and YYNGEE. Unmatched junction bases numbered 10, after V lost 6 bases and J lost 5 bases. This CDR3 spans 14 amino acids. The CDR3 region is CASKKLGTDYGYTF. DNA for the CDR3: TGTGCCAGCAAGAAATTGGGGACAGATTATGGCTACACCTTC. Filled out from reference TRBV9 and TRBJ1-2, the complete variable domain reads DSGVTQTPKHLITATGQRVTLRCSPRSGDLSVYWYQQSLDQGLQFLIQYYNGEERAKGNILERFSAQQFPDLHSELNLSSLELGDSALYFCASKKLGTDYGYTFGSGTRLTVV.

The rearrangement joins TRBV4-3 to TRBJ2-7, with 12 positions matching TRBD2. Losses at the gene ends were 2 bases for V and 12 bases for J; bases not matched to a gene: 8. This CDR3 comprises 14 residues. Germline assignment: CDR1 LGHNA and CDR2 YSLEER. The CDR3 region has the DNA TGCGCCAGCAGCCAAAGACTAGCGGGGGCCTTAGTGTACTTC. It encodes CASSQRLAGALVYF.

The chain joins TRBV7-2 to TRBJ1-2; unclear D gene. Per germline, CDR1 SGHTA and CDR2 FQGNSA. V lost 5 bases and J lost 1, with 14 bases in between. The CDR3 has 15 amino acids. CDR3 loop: CASSPGGRDNYGYTF. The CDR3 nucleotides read TGTGCCAGCAGCCCGGGAGGGAGGGATAACTATGGCTACACCTTC.

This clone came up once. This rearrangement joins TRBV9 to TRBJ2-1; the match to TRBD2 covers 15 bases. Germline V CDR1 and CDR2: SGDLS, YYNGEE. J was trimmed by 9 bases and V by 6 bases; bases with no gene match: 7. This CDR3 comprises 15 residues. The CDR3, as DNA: TGTGCCAGCACCCAGGGACTAGCGGGAGGTAGTGAGCAGTTCTTC. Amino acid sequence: CASTQGLAGGSEQFF.

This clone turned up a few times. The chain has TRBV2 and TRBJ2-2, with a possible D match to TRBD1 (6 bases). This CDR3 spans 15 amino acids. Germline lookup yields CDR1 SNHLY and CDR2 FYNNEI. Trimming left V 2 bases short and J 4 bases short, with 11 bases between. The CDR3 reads CASSEHRQVTGELFF. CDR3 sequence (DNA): TGTGCCAGCAGTGAACACCGACAGGTCACCGGGGAGCTGTTTTTT.

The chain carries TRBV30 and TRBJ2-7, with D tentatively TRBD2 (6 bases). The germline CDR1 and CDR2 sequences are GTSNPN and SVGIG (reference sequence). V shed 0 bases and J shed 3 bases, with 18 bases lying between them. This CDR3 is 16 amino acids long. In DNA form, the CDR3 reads TGTGCCTGGAGTGTCCAGGATGAGTCGGGGGACTACGAGCAGTACTTC. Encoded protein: CAWSVQDESGDYEQYF.

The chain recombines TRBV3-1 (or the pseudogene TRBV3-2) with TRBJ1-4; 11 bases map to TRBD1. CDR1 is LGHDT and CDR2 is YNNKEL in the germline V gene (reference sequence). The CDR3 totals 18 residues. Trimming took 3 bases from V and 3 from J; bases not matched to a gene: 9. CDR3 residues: CASSQPGQGARANEKLFF. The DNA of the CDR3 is TGTGCCAGCAGCCAGCCCGGACAGGGGGCGCGGGCTAATGAAAAACTGTTTTTT.

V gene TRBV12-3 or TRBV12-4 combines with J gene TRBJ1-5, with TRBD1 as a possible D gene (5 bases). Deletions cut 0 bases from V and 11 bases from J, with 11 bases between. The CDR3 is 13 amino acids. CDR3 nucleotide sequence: TGTGCCAGCAGTTTAGCCCAGGGTTGGTCCCAGCATTTT. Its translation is CASSLAQGWSQHF.